These 5 T cell receptor beta chains came from one sample sequenced in a study of identical twins. TCRdb fed the 5' RACE reads into MiXCR, producing one record per CDR3 protein. Of about 500,000 distinct CDR3 sequences listed, roughly an eighth are singletons. These same data were also listed under a study on yellow fever vaccine responses in identical twins.

Source material: CD4+ T cells sorted from blood. These TCRs come from a woman in her late teens or twenties in good health.

The chain recombines TRBV20-1 with TRBJ2-7; 7 bases agree with TRBD2. V shed 1 base, J shed 4 bases, and the junction held 13 bases outside the gene matches. The CDR3 is 16 residues long. The germline CDR1 and CDR2 sequences are DFQATT and SNEGSKA (reference sequence). For the CDR3, the DNA is TGCAGTGCTAGAGGACCTGGGGGAGGGGTGGGGTACGAGCAGTACTTC. Protein product: CSARGPGGGVGYEQYF.

This rearrangement joins TRBV2 to TRBJ2-7; maybe TRBD1 (6 bases). Germline CDR1 and CDR2: SNHLY and FYNNEI. There are 14 residues in the CDR3. V was shortened by 1 base and J by 4 bases, with 11 bases between the two germline ends. CDR3 amino acids: CASSEGQGNYEQYF. CDR3 nucleotide sequence: TGTGCCAGCAGTGAAGGTCAGGGGAATTACGAGCAGTACTTC.

The chain combines TRBV11-2 with TRBJ2-7, with D perhaps matching TRBD1 or TRBD2 (6 bases each). The CDR3 sequence is 17 residues long. V was cut by 5 bases and J by 3 bases, with 23 bases left in between. Germline CDR1 reads SGHAT; CDR2 reads FQNNGV. The CDR3 DNA sequence: TGTGCCAGCAGCGGACTAAGTTACAGGGCACGCGACTACGAGCAGTACTTC. Translated, it gives CASSGLSYRARDYEQYF. The full variable domain, with the rest looked up from reference TRBV11-2 and TRBJ2-7, is EAGVAQSPRYKIIEKRQSVAFWCNPISGHATLYWYQQILGQGPKLLIQFQNNGVVDDSQLPKDRFSAERLKGVDSTLKIQPAKLEDSAVYLCASSGLSYRARDYEQYFGPGTRLTVT.

This clonotype has a count of ten or more. The chain combines TRBV7-9 with TRBJ2-1; 10 nucleotides line up with TRBD2. The CDR3 loop spans 15 amino acids. The J segment lost 9 bases and the V segment lost 1 base, leaving 6 bases of the junction unmatched. CDR1 SEHNR and CDR2 FQNEAQ come from the germline V gene (reference sequence). The CDR3 sequence is CASSLGTSGKFEQFF. The CDR3 region has the DNA TGTGCCAGCAGCTTAGGCACTAGCGGGAAATTTGAGCAGTTCTTC. The whole variable domain, filled in from reference TRBV7-9 and TRBJ2-1, reads DTGVSQNPRHKITKRGQNVTFRCDPISEHNRLYWYRQTLGQGPEFLTYFQNEAQLEKSRLLSDRFSAERPKGSFSTLEIQRTEQGDSAMYLCASSLGTSGKFEQFFGPGTRLTVL.

This chain connects TRBV20-1 to TRBJ2-3; D is perhaps TRBD2 (5 bases). Trimming left V 4 bases short and J 5 bases short, with 16 bases between. The CDR3 runs to 14 residues. CDR1 is DFQATT and CDR2 is SNEGSKA in the germline V gene (reference sequence). Here the CDR3 reads CSATFIGIEDTQYF. DNA of the CDR3: TGCAGTGCTACTTTTATCGGGATTGAAGATACGCAGTATTTT.